The entry below describes one TCR beta chain. Its antigen is still unknown. No quality values exist for individual bases; no much larger clone is one base distant. The library was prepared using 5' RACE. The instrument given in TCRdb is NextSeq 500. The TCR library protocol attached unique molecular identifiers to individual cDNA molecules to correct for sequencing error and PCR bias. TCR alpha and beta chains were both sequenced, and the abundances of alpha and beta sequences in each sample were closely correlated with each other. In the paper's pipeline: Decombinator V4 was used to annotate the V gene, J gene and CDR3 of the TCR sequences. Expanded TCRs were defined as changing significantly between any two time points under a Poisson model with p below 0.0001. Abundances of TCRs were expressed as counts per million after normalisation to the total number of TCRs sequenced in each sample. TRAV1-2 paired with TRAJ12, TRAJ20 or TRAJ33 defined MAIT TCRs, while TRAV10 paired with TRAJ18 defined iNKT TCRs. VDJdb, accessed 1 November 2021, was searched for CMV, EBV and SARS-CoV-2 annotated TCRs, with TCRs annotated for multiple antigens excluded. TCRdb reprocessed the public reads (quality trimming at Q25 with fastp, clone calling with MiXCR) and kept in-frame beta chains. Records with the same CDR3 protein are collapsed into one entry carrying the most frequent genes and DNA. The V and J calls, along with clone size, are taken from TCRdb and not from the paper's own processing. The sample profile shows around 70,000 distinct CDR3 sequences; more than 8% of them were found once. The top ten hold roughly a sixth of the sample.

The study was a case-control design nested within a healthcare worker cohort in London, UK, with weekly nasopharyngeal swab PCR tests and blood sampling. Between 23 and 31 March 2020, the week of the UK lockdown, healthcare workers were enrolled and then followed up weekly for as long as 16 weeks. These data come from a study of early T cells in non-severe SARS-CoV-2 infection (dated by TCRdb to the early 2020s). Background for the entire study: Because TCR sequencing was done on bulk RNA from unsorted whole blood, the alpha and beta chains could not be paired.

Looking up the germline V gene yields CDR1 MGHDK and CDR2 SYGVNS. Between the V and J ends, shortened by 6 bases and 2 bases respectively, the junction contains 11 bases. There are 15 amino acids in the CDR3, from cysteine to phenylalanine inclusive. The DNA shown is the 45-base CDR3, in frame from base 1. Study-wide conclusions, independent of this receptor: VDJdb matching was skewed toward anti-spike CD8 responses and likely underestimated virus-specific expansions, missing private and CD4 specificities.

The sequence is built from TRBV25-1 and TRBJ1-6; matching of 6 bases hints at TRBD1 as the D gene. The source material was whole blood, sampled at baseline. This receptor was taken from an adult who was a healthcare worker with PCR-confirmed SARS-CoV-2 infection or an uninfected control (not recorded which). The nucleotide sequence is given as TGTGCCAGCAGAGCAGGGGTAACCTATAATTCACCCCTCCACTTT. The resulting protein is CASRAGVTYNSPLHF. The full variable domain, completed from the reference TRBV25-1 and TRBJ1-6 proteins outside the CDR3, reads EADIYQTPRYLVIGTGKKITLECSQTMGHDKMYWYQQDPGMELHLIHYSYGVNSTEKGDLSSESTVSRIRTEHFPLTLESARPSHTSQYLCASRAGVTYNSPLHFGNGTRLTVT.